The sequence of this T cell receptor (beta chain) was determined in a study of Ad26.COV2.S vaccination and SARS-CoV-2 variants. Remarks on this clone: Its antigen remains unknown.

CDR3 length equals 15 residues. CDR1 and CDR2 (germline): ENHRY, SYGVKD. Trimming cost V 6 bases and J 7 bases; bases outside gene matches: 10. Generated by immunoSEQ multiplex PCR, the TCRdb table keeps only in-frame clones and is missing some. The repertoire holds approximately 350,000 clones, with roughly 91% as singletons. Study results and caveats: Analytic work on TCR breadth and depth might have understated the full extent of total T cell responses. Across vaccine and placebo recipients, the breadth of non-spike TCRs was similar.

Treatment denoted: about 20 received Ad26.COV2.S at low or high dose, single or two shots; a few received placebo; per-sample allocation not given. Repertoires come from day 63 after the first vaccine or placebo injection. This TCR came from a person aged 18 to 65 who received the Ad26.COV2.S COVID-19 vaccine or a placebo. The chain employs TRBV10-3 and TRBJ2-1; 9 nucleotides agree with TRBD2. The source material was peripheral blood, sampled in a trial of Ad26.COV2.S vaccine versus placebo. The CDR3 loop is CAIRGERGDPNEQFF. In DNA, the CDR3 is TGTGCCATCAGAGGGGAGCGGGGGGACCCAAATGAGCAGTTCTTC.